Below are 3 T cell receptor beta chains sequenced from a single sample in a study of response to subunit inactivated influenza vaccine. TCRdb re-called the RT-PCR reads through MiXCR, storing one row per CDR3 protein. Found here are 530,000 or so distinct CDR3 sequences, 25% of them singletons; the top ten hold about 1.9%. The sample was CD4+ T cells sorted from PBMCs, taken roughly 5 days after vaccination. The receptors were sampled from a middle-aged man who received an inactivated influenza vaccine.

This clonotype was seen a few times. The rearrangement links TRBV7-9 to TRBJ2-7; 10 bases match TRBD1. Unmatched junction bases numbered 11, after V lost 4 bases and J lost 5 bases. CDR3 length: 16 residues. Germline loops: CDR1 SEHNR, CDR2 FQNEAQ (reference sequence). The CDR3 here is CASSSPRDRGRHEQYF. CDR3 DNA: TGTGCCAGCAGCTCGCCACGAGACAGGGGGCGCCACGAGCAGTACTTC.

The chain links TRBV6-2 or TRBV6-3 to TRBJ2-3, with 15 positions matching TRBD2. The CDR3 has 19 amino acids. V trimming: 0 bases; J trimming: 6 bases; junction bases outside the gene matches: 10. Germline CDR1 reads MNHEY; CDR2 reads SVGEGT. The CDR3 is CASSYSGLAGGIFSDTQYF. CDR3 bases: TGTGCCAGCAGTTACTCGGGACTAGCGGGGGGTATATTCTCGGATACGCAGTATTTT.

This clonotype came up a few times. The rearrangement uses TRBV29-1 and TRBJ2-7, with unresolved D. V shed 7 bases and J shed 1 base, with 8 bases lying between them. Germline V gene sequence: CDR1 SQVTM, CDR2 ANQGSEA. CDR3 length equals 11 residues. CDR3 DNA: TGCAGCGGGGCCCATTCCTACGAGCAGTACTTC. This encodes CSGAHSYEQYF.